The present T cell receptor (beta chain) was sequenced within a study of OX40 agonist ivuxolimab in advanced cancers. The CDR3 has 16 residues. Germline-derived CDR1 and CDR2 are SGHKS and YYEKEE (reference sequence). V was trimmed by 0 bases and J by 1 base, leaving 14 bases between them. This clone was counted between two and nine times. Its antigen is not known. The repertoire was sequenced with immunoSEQ multiplex PCR; TCRdb's copy has only in-frame clones and lacks some. The sample yields 7,000 to 7,500 clones, around 75% seen once. Findings of the study overall: The investigators did not determine what antigen specificity the expanded peripheral T cells had.

Specimen: CD4+ or CD8+ T cells sorted from blood, collected in a trial of the OX40 agonist ivuxolimab. The genes are TRBV5-5 and TRBJ2-7; the D is unclear. The sequence came from an adult with an advanced solid tumor such as melanoma, head and neck, liver or kidney cancer. The CDR3 DNA is TGTGCCAGCAGCTTGGTTAGGACGGCGGTTTCCTACGAGCAGTACTTC. Translating gives CASSLVRTAVSYEQYF. Combining the CDR3 with reference TRBV5-5 and TRBJ2-7 gives the whole variable domain DAGVTQSPTHLIKTRGQQVTLRCSPISGHKSVSWYQQVLGQGPQFIFQYYEKEERGRGNFPDRFSARQFPNYSSELNVNALLLGDSALYLCASSLVRTAVSYEQYFGPGTRLTVT.